This T cell receptor beta chain was identified during a study of T cell responses to AZD1222 COVID-19 vaccine. Sequenced by immunoSEQ multiplex PCR; TCRdb stores in-frame clones only, minus some. The table lists around 91,000 clones, 70% to 90% of them singletons, with approximately 21% in the top ten. The CDR3 covers 14 residues. V lost 2 bases and J 4 bases, leaving 10 bases between the germline ends. Germline V lookup: CDR1 MRHNA, CDR2 SNTAGT. Sequencing used peripheral blood, obtained on day 0 of AZD1222 vaccination. V is TRBV6-4 and J is TRBJ2-3; possibly TRBD2 for D (7 bases). The TCR sequence derives from an adult in good health. The CDR3 region has the DNA TGTGCCAGCAGTGACGGGGGGGGCGCAGATACGCAGTATTTT. It specifies CASSDGGGADTQYF.